The 4 T cell receptor beta chains reported below all come from one sample, sequenced in a study of T cells in narcolepsy. Clones were read by immunoSEQ multiplex PCR, and TCRdb kept only the in-frame ones, dropping some. The table records roughly 35,000 clones, approximately 85% of them present only once. The sample was CD45RA- memory CD4+ T cells from PBMCs. These receptors were taken from a human donor with narcolepsy.

The gene calls are TRBV28 and TRBJ2-7, with 7 bases matching TRBD1. Germline lookup yields CDR1 MDHEN and CDR2 SYDVKM. V was pared by 6 bases and J by 4 bases, with 6 bases of the junction left unmatched. This CDR3 is 13 amino acids long. As DNA, the CDR3 is TGTGCCAGCAGCCTAACAGGGGCATACGAGCAGTACTTC. This sequence encodes CASSLTGAYEQYF. Complete variable domain (other parts from reference TRBV28 and TRBJ2-7): DVKVTQSSRYLVKRTGEKVFLECVQDMDHENMFWYRQDPGLGLRLIYFSYDVKMKEKGDIPEGYSVSREKKERFSLILESASTNQTSMYLCASSLTGAYEQYFGPGTRLTVT.

The chain combines TRBV9 with TRBJ2-3; TRBD2 is a possible D gene (6 bases). The CDR3 totals 17 residues. V was clipped by 2 bases and J by 1 base, with 17 bases between them. Germline lookup yields CDR1 SGDLS and CDR2 YYNGEE. The CDR3 is CASSVTPGLTRTDTQYF. The CDR3 DNA follows: TGTGCCAGCAGCGTTACTCCGGGACTTACTCGCACAGATACGCAGTATTTT.

In DNA, the CDR3 is TGTGCCAGCAGCTCCTACGGGGGGGGAAAGAGGGAGACCCAGTACTTC. Translated, it gives CASSSYGGGKRETQYF. This chain joins TRBV28 and TRBJ2-5; 8 bases map to TRBD2. Germline CDR1 reads MDHEN; CDR2 reads SYDVKM. J lost 5 bases, V lost 6 bases, and 14 bases had no gene match. This CDR3 spans 16 amino acids.

The rearrangement links TRBV5-5 to TRBJ1-5; D gene uncertain. Germline CDR1 SGHKS, CDR2 YYEKEE (reference sequence). Trimming left V 2 bases short and J 3 bases short, with 6 bases between. This CDR3 is 13 amino acids long. This chain's CDR3 is CASSFGNNQPQHF. CDR3 bases: TGTGCCAGCAGCTTTGGGAACAATCAGCCCCAGCATTTT.